These T cell receptor beta chains were read from a single sample in a study of blood T cells in healthy people across ages. TCRdb itself ran the 5' RACE reads through MiXCR, one entry per CDR3 protein. Here the sample spans 600,000 to 800,000 distinct CDR3 sequences, roughly 20% being singletons. Sequencing was performed on blood. These receptors originate from a man in his 70s in good health. Both conserved end residues are part of each CDR3. The D gene is left open where the match is weak. Clone size appears in some rows only: once, few, many, or a class for an expanded clone.

j_call | clone_size | d_call | v_call | cdr3_nt | cdr3_aa
TRBJ2-5 | NA | NA | TRBV20-1 | TGCAGTGCTAGACACCGACAAGAGACCCAGTACTTC | CSARHRQETQYF
TRBJ2-1 | NA | NA | TRBV29-1 | TGCAGCGTCCTGGACCCCGGGTTGGAGTTCTTC | CSVLDPGLEFF
TRBJ2-3 | NA | NA | TRBV14 | TGTGCCAGCAGCCAACCAGGAAGCGGTACGCAGTATTTT | CASSQPGSGTQYF
TRBJ2-1 | few | NA | TRBV7-9 | TGTGCCAGCCGCTTAGCCGGGACAGCGGGCAATGAGCAGTTCTTC | CASRLAGTAGNEQFF
TRBJ2-7 | NA | TRBD1 | TRBV24-1 | TGTGCCACCAGTGATTCTGGACAGGACGAGCAGTACTTC | CATSDSGQDEQYF
TRBJ2-5 | NA | TRBD2 | TRBV7-2 | TGTGCCAGCAGCATCCGATTACTAGCGGGACAAGAGACCCAGTACTTC | CASSIRLLAGQETQYF
TRBJ1-1 | NA | NA | TRBV5-6 | TGTGCCAGCAGCGAAGGACAGCACTCGGAAGCTTTCTTT | CASSEGQHSEAFF
TRBJ2-1 | NA | NA | TRBV10-3 | TGTGCCAGCGGTAGGGCTCCGAGCGCCAATGAGCAGTTCTTC | CASGRAPSANEQFF
TRBJ2-4 | NA | TRBD1 | TRBV10-3 | TGTGCCATCAGTGATCGGGACAGGGGATTAGAGAACATTCAGTACTTC | CAISDRDRGLENIQYF
TRBJ2-7 | few | TRBD2 | TRBV20-1 | TGCAGTGCTAGACAGGGAACTAGCGGGCCCTTGGAGCAGTACTTC | CSARQGTSGPLEQYF
TRBJ2-7 | NA | NA | TRBV20-1 | TGCAGTGCTAGAGGCGAATATAGCTCCTACGAGCAGTACTTC | CSARGEYSSYEQYF
TRBJ1-6 | few | NA | TRBV3-1 | TGTGCCAGCAGCCAAGGGCTATCCGCTTCACCCCTCCACTTT | CASSQGLSASPLHF
TRBJ2-2 | many | NA | TRBV6-5 | TGTGCCAGCAGTTACTCGAACCGGCTGAACACCGGGGAGCTGTTTTTT | CASSYSNRLNTGELFF
TRBJ2-1 | few | TRBD2 | TRBV10-3 | TGTGCCATCACCTCCTCGGGGACTAGCGGAACCTACAATGAGCAGTTCTTC | CAITSSGTSGTYNEQFF
TRBJ2-5 | NA | NA | TRBV6-1 | TGTGCCAGCAGTGCCGATTGGTTGGGGGGCAGAGAGACCCAGTACTTC | CASSADWLGGRETQYF
TRBJ1-3 | NA | NA | TRBV5-1 | TGCGCCAGCAGCTTGGAAAAGGGAAACACCATATATTTT | CASSLEKGNTIYF
TRBJ2-3 | few | NA | TRBV6-4 | TGTGCCAGCAGTGACACAGGGTTTGATACGCAGTATTTT | CASSDTGFDTQYF
TRBJ2-1 | NA | NA | TRBV12-5 | TGTGCTAGTGGTTTGGCCCTCGAATACAATGAGCAGTTCTTC | CASGLALEYNEQFF
TRBJ2-3 | few | NA | TRBV4-1 | TGCGCCAGCAGCCAAGAAGGGGGTAGGGCAGCGAAACAGTATTTT | CASSQEGGRAAKQYF
TRBJ2-2 | NA | NA | TRBV2 | TGTGCCAGCAGGAGGAGCGGACACTTGAACACCGGGGAGCTGTTTTTT | CASRRSGHLNTGELFF
TRBJ2-3 | NA | NA | TRBV10-3 | TGTGCCACCTGTGAGCCCGAGAACCCGCAGTATTTT | CATCEPENPQYF
TRBJ2-5 | NA | TRBD2 | TRBV20-1 | TGCAGTGCTAGAGATCCTGGGGCTAGCGGATATCAAGAGACCCAGTACTTC | CSARDPGASGYQETQYF
TRBJ2-1 | few | TRBD2 | TRBV10-3 | TGTGCCAGCCAGCTAGCGGGGGCCTACAATGAGCAGTTCTTC | CASQLAGAYNEQFF
TRBJ2-1 | few | TRBD2 | TRBV27 | TGTGCCAGCAGTTCTACCGGACTAGCGGGAGTGATGGATGAGCAGTTCTTC | CASSSTGLAGVMDEQFF
TRBJ2-2 | NA | NA | TRBV6-5 | TGTGCCAGCAGTTACAGCAGCGGGACCGGGGAGCTGTTTTTT | CASSYSSGTGELFF
TRBJ2-1 | many | NA | TRBV4-1 | TGCGCCAGCAGCGGACAGCCGTCCGGCTCCTACAATGAGCAGTTCTTC | CASSGQPSGSYNEQFF
TRBJ2-1 | few | NA | TRBV5-6 | TGTGCCAGCAGCTTTCCCTGGAAGTACAATGAGCAGTTCTTC | CASSFPWKYNEQFF
TRBJ2-5 | many | NA | TRBV7-2 | TGTGCCAGCACCTTGGGTCTCAACCAAGAGACCCAGTACTTC | CASTLGLNQETQYF
TRBJ2-3 | few | NA | TRBV7-2 | TGTGCCAGCAGCTTACCCAACACAGATACGCAGTATTTT | CASSLPNTDTQYF
TRBJ2-1 | few | TRBD2 | TRBV7-2 | TGTGCCAGCAGATGGGGGACTAGCGCCCACTCCTACAATGAGCAGTTCTTC | CASRWGTSAHSYNEQFF
TRBJ1-1 | few | TRBD1 | TRBV7-2 | TGTGCCAGCAGCTTAGTTGGGACAGGGCGGGCTGAAGCTTTCTTT | CASSLVGTGRAEAFF
TRBJ1-1 | NA | TRBD1 | TRBV3-1 | TGTGCCAGCAGCCTGCAGGACAGGGAGATTGAAGCTTTCTTT | CASSLQDREIEAFF
TRBJ2-5 | few | NA | TRBV25-1 | TGTGCCAGCAGTGAATTTGTGGGGCAAGAGACCCAGTACTTC | CASSEFVGQETQYF
TRBJ2-3 | few | NA | TRBV6-2/TRBV6-3 | TGTGCCAGCAGTTACTCGCCTTTAGCGGTCGAGGGCACAGATACGCAGTATTTT | CASSYSPLAVEGTDTQYF
TRBJ1-5 | few | NA | TRBV7-2 | TGTGCCAGCAGCTTCGGAGCGCGGCCCCAGCATTTT | CASSFGARPQHF
TRBJ2-7 | few | TRBD2 | TRBV11-2 | TGTGCCAGCAGTCAAAGGGCTAGCGGGGCACCCTACGAGCAGTACTTC | CASSQRASGAPYEQYF
TRBJ2-1 | NA | TRBD2 | TRBV20-1 | TGCAGTGCTGGGACTAGAACCTACAATGAGCAGTTCTTC | CSAGTRTYNEQFF
TRBJ1-4 | NA | TRBD1 | TRBV7-9 | TGTGCCAGCAGCCTAACGACAGGGCCTAATGAAAAACTGTTTTTT | CASSLTTGPNEKLFF
TRBJ2-1 | few | NA | TRBV11-2 | TGTGCCAGCCACCACGTCGAGACCTACAATGAGCAGTTCTTC | CASHHVETYNEQFF
TRBJ2-7 | NA | TRBD1 | TRBV2 | TGTGCCAGCAGTGAAACCCCCCTGGGACAGCAAACCTACGAGCAGTACTTC | CASSETPLGQQTYEQYF
TRBJ2-1 | NA | NA | TRBV29-1 | TGCAGCGTTCAACTGGGCAGCTCCTACAATGAGCAGTTCTTC | CSVQLGSSYNEQFF
TRBJ2-1 | once | TRBD2 | TRBV15 | TGTGCCACCAAAAGCGGGAGAGACTACAATGAGCAGTTCTTC | CATKSGRDYNEQFF
TRBJ2-7 | NA | NA | TRBV24-1 | TGTGCCACCAGTGATCGGGACACCTCCTACGAGCAGTACTTC | CATSDRDTSYEQYF
TRBJ1-1 | few | NA | TRBV20-1 | TGCAGTGCTAGAGGGGGGGCCGAGGGGACTGAAGCTTTCTTT | CSARGGAEGTEAFF